The present entry profiles one T cell receptor (beta chain) with its context. Its antigen is as yet unknown. The study ran its PCR with 60 Vbeta and 13 Jbeta primers. As originally analysed: The count from a later analysis was some 76 million unique TCR beta chains, 9 million to 12 million of them shared. Profiled with immunoSEQ multiplex PCR; TCRdb holds only in-frame clones, not every one. The D gene and trimming were derived from the DNA, and the V and J assignments and clone size from that table. This table holds about 110,000 clones, about three quarters found once. The sample comes from a study of cytomegalovirus exposure and HLA in healthy donors. The study, taken as a whole, reports: V- and J-gene trimming of TCR beta was linked (in a later analysis) to a missense DCLRE1C variant.

The receptor comes from a female donor in good health and CMV-seropositive. The sequenced material came from PBMCs.

For the CDR3, the DNA is TGTGCCAGCAGCCTACAGGGGAGTGCCTTCTACGAGCAGTACTTC. The encoded protein is CASSLQGSAFYEQYF. The chain carries TRBV7-9 and TRBJ2-7; 7 bases agree with TRBD1. J was trimmed by 3 bases and V by 5 bases; bases with no gene match: 10. The CDR3 loop spans 15 amino acids. From germline, CDR1 is SEHNR and CDR2 FQNEAQ (reference sequence).